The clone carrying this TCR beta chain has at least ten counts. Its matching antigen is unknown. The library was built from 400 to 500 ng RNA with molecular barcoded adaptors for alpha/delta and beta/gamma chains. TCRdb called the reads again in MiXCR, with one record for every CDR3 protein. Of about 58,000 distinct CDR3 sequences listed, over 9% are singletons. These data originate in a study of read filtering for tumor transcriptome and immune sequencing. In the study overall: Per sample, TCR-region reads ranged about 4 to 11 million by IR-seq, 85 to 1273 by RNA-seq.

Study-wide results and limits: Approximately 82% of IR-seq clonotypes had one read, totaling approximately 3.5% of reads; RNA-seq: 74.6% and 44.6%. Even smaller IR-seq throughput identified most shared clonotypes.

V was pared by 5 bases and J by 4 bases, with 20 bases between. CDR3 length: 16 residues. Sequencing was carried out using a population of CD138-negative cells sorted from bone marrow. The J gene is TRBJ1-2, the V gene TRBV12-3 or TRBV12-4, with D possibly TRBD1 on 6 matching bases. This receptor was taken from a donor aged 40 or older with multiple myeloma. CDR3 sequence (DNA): TGTGCCAGCAGTAAGCCTTCAGGGGATCTTCGCTATGGCTACACCTTC. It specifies CASSKPSGDLRYGYTF.